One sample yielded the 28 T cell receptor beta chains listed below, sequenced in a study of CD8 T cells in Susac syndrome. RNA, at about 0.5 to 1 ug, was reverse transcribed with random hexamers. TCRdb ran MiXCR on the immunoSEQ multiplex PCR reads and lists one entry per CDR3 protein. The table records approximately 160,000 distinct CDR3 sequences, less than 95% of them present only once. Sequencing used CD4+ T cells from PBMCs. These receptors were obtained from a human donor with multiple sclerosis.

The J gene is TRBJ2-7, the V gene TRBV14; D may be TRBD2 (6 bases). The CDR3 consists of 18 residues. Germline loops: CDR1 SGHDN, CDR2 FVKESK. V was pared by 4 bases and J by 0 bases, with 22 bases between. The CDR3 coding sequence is TGTGCCAGCAGCCCCGGAACTAGGACGGGAGACTACTCCTACGAGCAGTACTTC. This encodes CASSPGTRTGDYSYEQYF.

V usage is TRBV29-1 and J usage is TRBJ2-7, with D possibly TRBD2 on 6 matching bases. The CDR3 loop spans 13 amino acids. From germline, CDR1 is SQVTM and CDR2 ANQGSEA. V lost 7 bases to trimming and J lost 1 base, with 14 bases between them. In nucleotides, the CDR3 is TGCAGCGCCGGGACTGGACCTTCCTACGAGCAGTACTTC. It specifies CSAGTGPSYEQYF.

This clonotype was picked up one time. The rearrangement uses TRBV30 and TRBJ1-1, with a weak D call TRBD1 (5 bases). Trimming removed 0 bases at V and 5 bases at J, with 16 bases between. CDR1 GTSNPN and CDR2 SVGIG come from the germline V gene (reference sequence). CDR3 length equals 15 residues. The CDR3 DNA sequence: TGTGCCTGGAGTGTTTCCCAGGGTGGACGAACTGAAGCTTTCTTT. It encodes CAWSVSQGGRTEAFF.

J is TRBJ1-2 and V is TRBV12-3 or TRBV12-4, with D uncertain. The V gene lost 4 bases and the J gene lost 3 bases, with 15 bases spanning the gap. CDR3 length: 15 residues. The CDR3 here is CASSSRLLPHYGYTF. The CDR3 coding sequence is TGTGCCAGCAGTTCCAGACTACTACCGCACTATGGCTACACCTTC.

The CDR3 sequence: CASNDVAGNEAFF. The CDR3 nucleotides are TGCGCCAGCAATGACGTCGCTGGGAATGAAGCTTTCTTT. This chain connects TRBV5-1 to TRBJ1-1; no clear D gene. Germline V lookup: CDR1 SGHRS, CDR2 YFSETQ. The CDR3 is 13 amino acids. V lost 6 bases, J lost 7 bases, and 16 bases lay in between.

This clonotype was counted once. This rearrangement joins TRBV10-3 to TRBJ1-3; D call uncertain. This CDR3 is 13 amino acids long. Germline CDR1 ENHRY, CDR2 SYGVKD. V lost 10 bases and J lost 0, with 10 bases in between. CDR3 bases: TGTGCCACCCACCTTAGCTCTGGAAACACCATATATTTT. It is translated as CATHLSSGNTIYF.

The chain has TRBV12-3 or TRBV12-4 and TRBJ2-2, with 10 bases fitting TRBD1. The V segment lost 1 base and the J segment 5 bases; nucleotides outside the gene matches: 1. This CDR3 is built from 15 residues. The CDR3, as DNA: TGTGCCAGCAGTTTAGGGGACAGGGGAACCGGGGAGCTGTTTTTT. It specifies CASSLGDRGTGELFF.

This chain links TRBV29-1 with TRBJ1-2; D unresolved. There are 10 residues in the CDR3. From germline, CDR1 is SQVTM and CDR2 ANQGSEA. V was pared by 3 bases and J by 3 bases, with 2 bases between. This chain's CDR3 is CSVDDYGYTF. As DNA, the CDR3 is TGCAGCGTTGACGACTATGGCTACACCTTC.

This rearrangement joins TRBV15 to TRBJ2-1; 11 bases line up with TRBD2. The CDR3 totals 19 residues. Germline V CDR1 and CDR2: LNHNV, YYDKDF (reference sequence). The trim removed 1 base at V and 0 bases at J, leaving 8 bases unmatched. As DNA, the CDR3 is TGTGCCACCAGCAGAGGGTCTAGCGGGAGGACCAGCTCCTACAATGAGCAGTTCTTC. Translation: CATSRGSSGRTSSYNEQFF.

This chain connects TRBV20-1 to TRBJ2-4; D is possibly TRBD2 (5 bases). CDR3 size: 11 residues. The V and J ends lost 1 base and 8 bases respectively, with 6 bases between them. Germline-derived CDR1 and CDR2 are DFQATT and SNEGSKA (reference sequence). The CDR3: CSARVRDIQYF. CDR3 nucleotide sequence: TGCAGTGCTAGAGTGAGGGACATTCAGTACTTC.

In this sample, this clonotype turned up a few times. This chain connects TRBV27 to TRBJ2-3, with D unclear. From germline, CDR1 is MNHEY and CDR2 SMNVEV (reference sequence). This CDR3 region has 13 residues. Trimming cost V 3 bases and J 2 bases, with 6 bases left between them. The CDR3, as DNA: TGTGCCAGCAGTTTCGGCCACACAGATACGCAGTATTTT. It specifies CASSFGHTDTQYF.

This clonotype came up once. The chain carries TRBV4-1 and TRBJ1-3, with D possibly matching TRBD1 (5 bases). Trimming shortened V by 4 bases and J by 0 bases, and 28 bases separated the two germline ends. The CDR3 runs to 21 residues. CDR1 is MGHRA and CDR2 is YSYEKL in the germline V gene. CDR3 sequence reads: CASSRRAREQAGTYSGNTIYF. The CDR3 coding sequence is TGCGCCAGCAGCCGACGGGCGAGGGAACAAGCAGGGACTTACTCTGGAAACACCATATATTTT.

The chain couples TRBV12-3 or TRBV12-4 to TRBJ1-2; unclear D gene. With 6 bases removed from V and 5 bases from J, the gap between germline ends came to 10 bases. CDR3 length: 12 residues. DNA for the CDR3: TGTGCCAGCAGGCGGACGTTGTATGGCTACACCTTC. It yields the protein CASRRTLYGYTF.

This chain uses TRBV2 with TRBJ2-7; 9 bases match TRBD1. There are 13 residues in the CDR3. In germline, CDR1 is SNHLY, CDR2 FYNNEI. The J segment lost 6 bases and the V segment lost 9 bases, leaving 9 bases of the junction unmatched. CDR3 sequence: CASGSGTGFEQYF. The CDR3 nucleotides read TGTGCCAGTGGCTCCGGGACAGGGTTCGAGCAGTACTTC.

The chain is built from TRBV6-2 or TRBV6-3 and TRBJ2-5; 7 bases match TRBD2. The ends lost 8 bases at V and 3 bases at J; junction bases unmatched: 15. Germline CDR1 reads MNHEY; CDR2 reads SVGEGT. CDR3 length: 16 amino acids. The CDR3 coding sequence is TGTGCCAGCCGAGGGCTCGTCGGGGGGTTAAAAGAGACCCAGTACTTC. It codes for CASRGLVGGLKETQYF.

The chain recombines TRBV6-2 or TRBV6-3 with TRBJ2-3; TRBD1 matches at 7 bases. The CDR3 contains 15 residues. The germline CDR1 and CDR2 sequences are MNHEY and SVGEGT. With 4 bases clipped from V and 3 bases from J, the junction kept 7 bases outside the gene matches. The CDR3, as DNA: TGTGCCAGCAGTTCGGGACAGCTTTCAACAGATACGCAGTATTTT. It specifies CASSSGQLSTDTQYF.

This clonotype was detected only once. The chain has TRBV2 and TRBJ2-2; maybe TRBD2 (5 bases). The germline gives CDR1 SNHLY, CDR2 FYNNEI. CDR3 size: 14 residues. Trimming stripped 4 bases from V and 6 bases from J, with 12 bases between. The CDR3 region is CASSVEGRSGELFF. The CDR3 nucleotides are TGTGCCAGCAGTGTAGAGGGCAGGTCCGGGGAGCTGTTTTTT.

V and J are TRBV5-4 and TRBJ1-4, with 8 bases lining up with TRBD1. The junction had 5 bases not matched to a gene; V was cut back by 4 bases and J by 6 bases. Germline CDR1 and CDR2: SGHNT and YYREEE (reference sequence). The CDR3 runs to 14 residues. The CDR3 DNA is TGTGCCAGCAGCCCTGACAGGGGTGATGAAAAACTGTTTTTT. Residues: CASSPDRGDEKLFF. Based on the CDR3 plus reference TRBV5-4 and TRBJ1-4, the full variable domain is ETGVTQSPTHLIKTRGQQVTLRCSSQSGHNTVSWYQQALGQGPQFIFQYYREEENGRGNFPPRFSGLQFPNYSSELNVNALELDDSALYLCASSPDRGDEKLFFGSGTQLSVL.

DNA of the CDR3: TGTGCCAGCAGCTTAGGACTAACGGGACAGCTCAATCAGCCCCAGCATTTT. Protein product: CASSLGLTGQLNQPQHF. J is TRBJ1-5 and V is TRBV7-8; TRBD1 matches 7 bases. The V and J ends lost 1 base and 3 bases, in that order; junction bases with no gene match: 9. This CDR3 region has 17 residues. Germline CDR1 is SGHVS and CDR2 is FQNEAQ.

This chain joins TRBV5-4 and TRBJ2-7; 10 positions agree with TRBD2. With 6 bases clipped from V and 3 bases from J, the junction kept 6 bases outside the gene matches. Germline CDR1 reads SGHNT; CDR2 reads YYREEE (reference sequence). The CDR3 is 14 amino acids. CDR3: CASMRASGGYEQYF. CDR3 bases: TGTGCCAGCATGCGGGCTAGCGGGGGCTACGAGCAGTACTTC.

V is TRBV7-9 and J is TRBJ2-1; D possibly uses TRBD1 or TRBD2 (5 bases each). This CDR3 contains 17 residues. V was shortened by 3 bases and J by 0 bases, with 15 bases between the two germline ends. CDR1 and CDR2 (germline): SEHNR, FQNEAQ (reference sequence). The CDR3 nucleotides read TGTGCCAGCAGCTTTCGCCTCGGGGCTAGCTCCTACAATGAGCAGTTCTTC. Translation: CASSFRLGASSYNEQFF.

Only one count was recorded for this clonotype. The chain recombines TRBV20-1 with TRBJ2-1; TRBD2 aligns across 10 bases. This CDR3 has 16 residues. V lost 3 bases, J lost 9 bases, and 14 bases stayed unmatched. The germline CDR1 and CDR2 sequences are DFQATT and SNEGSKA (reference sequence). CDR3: CSASRAGGISYGEQFF. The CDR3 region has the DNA TGCAGTGCTAGTCGAGCGGGAGGGATCTCCTACGGTGAGCAGTTCTTC.

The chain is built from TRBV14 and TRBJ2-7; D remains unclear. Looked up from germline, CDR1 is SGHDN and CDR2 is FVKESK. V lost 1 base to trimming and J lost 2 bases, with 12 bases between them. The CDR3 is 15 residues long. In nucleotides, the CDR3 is TGTGCCAGCAGCCAAGGTCAACCTGATACCTACGAGCAGTACTTC. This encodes CASSQGQPDTYEQYF.

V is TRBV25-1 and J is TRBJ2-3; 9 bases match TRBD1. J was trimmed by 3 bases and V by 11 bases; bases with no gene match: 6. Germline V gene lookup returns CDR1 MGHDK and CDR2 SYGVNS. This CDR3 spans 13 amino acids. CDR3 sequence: CAGGQGGTDTQYF. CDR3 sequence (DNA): TGTGCCGGGGGACAGGGAGGGACAGATACGCAGTATTTT.

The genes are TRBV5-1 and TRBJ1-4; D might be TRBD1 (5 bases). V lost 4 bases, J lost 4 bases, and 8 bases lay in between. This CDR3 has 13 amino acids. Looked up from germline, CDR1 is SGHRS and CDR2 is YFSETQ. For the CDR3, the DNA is TGCGCCAGCAGCCGGGGACTTAATGAAAAACTGTTTTTT. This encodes CASSRGLNEKLFF.

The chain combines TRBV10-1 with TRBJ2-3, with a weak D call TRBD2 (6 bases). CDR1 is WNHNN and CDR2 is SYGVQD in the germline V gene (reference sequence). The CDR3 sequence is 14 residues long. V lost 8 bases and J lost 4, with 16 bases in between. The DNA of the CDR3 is TGCGCCAGCTCTCCCGGACTATTGGCAGATACGCAGTATTTT. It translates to CASSPGLLADTQYF.

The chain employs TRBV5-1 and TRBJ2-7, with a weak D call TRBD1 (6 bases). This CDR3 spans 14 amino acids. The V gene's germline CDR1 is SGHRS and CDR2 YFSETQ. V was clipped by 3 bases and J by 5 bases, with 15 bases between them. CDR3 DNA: TGCGCCAGCAGCTCCTTTGACAGGTCCCACGAGCAGTACTTC. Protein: CASSSFDRSHEQYF.

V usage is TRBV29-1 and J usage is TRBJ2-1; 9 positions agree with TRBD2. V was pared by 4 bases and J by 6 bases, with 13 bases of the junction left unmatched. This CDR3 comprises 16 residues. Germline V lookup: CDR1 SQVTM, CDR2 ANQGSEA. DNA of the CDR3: TGCAGCGTTGCCCAGATGTGGGTAGCGGGAGCCAATGAGCAGTTCTTC. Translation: CSVAQMWVAGANEQFF.